One sample yielded the 24 T cell receptor beta chains listed below, sequenced in a study of CD8 T cells in ankylosing spondylitis. TCRdb passed the 5' RACE reads through MiXCR, listing each CDR3 protein once. This table has almost 400,000 distinct CDR3 sequences, more than 20% appearing once. The study's findings and limits: Ankylosing spondylitis blood seemed to carry a telltale TCR beta motif made of roughly 8 highly homologous variants.

Their specific antigens are unknown. Sample: blood, either unsorted or a sorted T cell fraction (not recorded which). The receptors were sampled from a male donor with ankylosing spondylitis.

The chain carries TRBV3-1 and TRBJ1-5; D ambiguous. The germline V and J ends were trimmed by 4 bases and 3 bases, with 7 bases remaining between them. CDR3 length: 13 amino acids. Per germline, CDR1 LGHDT and CDR2 YNNKEL (reference sequence). The CDR3 is CASSPVYNQPQHF. The CDR3 DNA is TGTGCCAGCAGCCCCGTTTACAATCAGCCCCAGCATTTT.

CDR3 bases: TGTGCCAGCAGCCCCCCGGGGGTAGCGGCCTTACCAGATACGCAGTATTTT. Protein: CASSPPGVAALPDTQYF. V usage is TRBV7-3 and J usage is TRBJ2-3; TRBD2 is a possible D gene (6 bases). The CDR3 spans 17 residues. With 5 bases removed from V and 4 bases from J, the gap between germline ends came to 22 bases. CDR1 is SGHTA and CDR2 is FQGTGA in the germline V gene.

This clonotype was counted a few times. The genes are TRBV20-1 and TRBJ2-1; 7 positions agree with TRBD1. V was pared by 0 bases and J by 1 base, with 3 bases of the junction left unmatched. Germline V gene data show CDR1 as DFQATT and CDR2 as SNEGSKA (reference sequence). The CDR3 has 15 residues. The CDR3 sequence is CSARDPDRSYNEQFF. Written as DNA, the CDR3 is TGCAGTGCTAGAGACCCGGACAGGTCCTACAATGAGCAGTTCTTC.

This clonotype was detected many times. The chain uses TRBV12-3 or TRBV12-4 and TRBJ2-5; D unclear. V gave up 2 bases and J gave up 1 base, with 2 bases separating them. CDR3 length equals 12 residues. The CDR3 reads CASSLFQETQYF. CDR3 DNA: TGTGCCAGCAGTTTATTCCAAGAGACCCAGTACTTC.

The V and J genes are TRBV10-3 and TRBJ1-2; no clear D. V lost 7 bases, J lost 3 bases, and 15 bases lay in between. Looked up from germline, CDR1 is ENHRY and CDR2 is SYGVKD. This CDR3 has 14 residues. The CDR3 coding sequence is TGTGCCATCAATCCGGACGGAAACTACTATGGCTACACCTTC. It codes for CAINPDGNYYGYTF.

The CDR3 DNA sequence: TGTGCCTGGAGTCCAGCGATTGGCACTGAAGCTTTCTTT. Encoded protein: CAWSPAIGTEAFF. This rearrangement joins TRBV30 to TRBJ1-1; D uncertain. The CDR3 covers 13 residues. Trimming took off 2 bases at V and 4 bases at J, with 11 bases between the two ends. Looked up from germline, CDR1 is GTSNPN and CDR2 is SVGIG (reference sequence).

The V gene is TRBV20-1, the J gene TRBJ1-1; D may be TRBD1 (5 bases). This CDR3 spans 13 amino acids. V lost 2 bases and J 6 bases, leaving 13 bases between the germline ends. The germline V gene has CDR1 DFQATT and CDR2 SNEGSKA (reference sequence). The CDR3: CSARFPGQSEAFF. The CDR3 nucleotides read TGCAGTGCTAGATTTCCAGGGCAATCTGAAGCTTTCTTT.

A few counts support this clonotype. The genes are TRBV10-3 and TRBJ2-5; 11 bases map to TRBD2. The CDR3 covers 13 residues. Germline loops: CDR1 ENHRY, CDR2 SYGVKD. V was pared by 5 bases and J by 4 bases, with 0 bases of the junction left unmatched. CDR3 in amino acids: CAISLAGGETQYF. The CDR3 DNA reads TGTGCCATCAGTCTAGCGGGAGGAGAGACCCAGTACTTC.

The genes are TRBV30 and TRBJ2-7, with 9 bases aligning to TRBD1. Per germline, CDR1 GTSNPN and CDR2 SVGIG (reference sequence). With V trimmed by 3 bases and J by 0 bases, 6 bases remained unmatched. The CDR3 has 15 residues. The CDR3 nucleotides read TGTGCCTGGAGGTGGGACAGGGTGAGCTCCTACGAGCAGTACTTC. Protein product: CAWRWDRVSSYEQYF.

The CDR3 DNA is TGCGCCAGCAGCTTGGTGGGGGGCGGGGCCGATACGCAGTATTTT. Translating gives CASSLVGGGADTQYF. This chain connects TRBV5-1 to TRBJ2-3; D tentatively fits TRBD1 or TRBD2 (6 bases each). Germline CDR1 and CDR2: SGHRS and YFSETQ. The CDR3 consists of 15 residues. Trimming stripped 0 bases from V and 6 bases from J, with 14 bases between.

The rearrangement joins TRBV10-3 to TRBJ2-2; D unresolved. The CDR3 consists of 15 residues. From germline, CDR1 is ENHRY and CDR2 SYGVKD. V was pared by 0 bases and J by 5 bases, with 10 bases between. CDR3 nucleotide sequence: TGTGCCATCAGTGAGTCGAAGCTAGGGACCGGGGAGCTGTTTTTT. Its translation is CAISESKLGTGELFF.

This chain links TRBV25-1 with TRBJ1-2; TRBD1 is a possible D gene (6 bases). The CDR3 has 12 amino acids. In germline, CDR1 is MGHDK, CDR2 SYGVNS. The V and J ends lost 6 bases and 4 bases respectively, with 9 bases between them. The CDR3 spells CASRQGGYGYTF. CDR3 DNA: TGTGCCAGCAGACAGGGAGGCTATGGCTACACCTTC.

This clonotype occurred many times. V usage is TRBV6-1 and J usage is TRBJ2-7; no clear D. The CDR3 is 14 residues long. Germline CDR1 is MNHNS and CDR2 is SASEGT. Trimming cost V 6 bases and J 2 bases, with 14 bases left between them. CDR3: CASSLLDGTYEQYF. DNA for the CDR3: TGTGCCAGCAGCCTCCTAGACGGTACCTACGAGCAGTACTTC.

The chain combines TRBV20-1 with TRBJ2-2, with D perhaps matching TRBD1 or TRBD2 (5 bases each). Per germline, CDR1 DFQATT and CDR2 SNEGSKA (reference sequence). V was cut by 3 bases and J by 0 bases, with 11 bases left in between. The CDR3 extends over 15 amino acids. CDR3 in DNA: TGCAGTGCTAGGGCCGGGACCCCGAACACCGGGGAGCTGTTTTTT. Translating gives CSARAGTPNTGELFF.

This clonotype was recorded at least ten times. The gene calls are TRBV7-6 and TRBJ2-1; 7 bases are shared with TRBD1. With V trimmed by 5 bases and J by 4 bases, 2 bases remained unmatched. The CDR3 length is 13 residues. Germline CDR1 SGHVS, CDR2 FNYEAQ. The CDR3 DNA is TGTGCCAGCAGCGCGGACAGGTACAATGAGCAGTTCTTC. Protein product: CASSADRYNEQFF. The entire variable domain, with the rest obtained from reference TRBV7-6 and TRBJ2-1, is as follows: GAGVSQSPRYKVTKRGQDVALRCDPISGHVSLYWYRQALGQGPEFLTYFNYEAQQDKSGLPNDRFSAERPEGSISTLTIQRTEQRDSAMYRCASSADRYNEQFFGPGTRLTVL.

This sequence joins TRBV9 and TRBJ2-3; TRBD2 agrees at 7 bases. J lost 2 bases, V lost 4 bases, and 7 bases had no gene match. The CDR3 extends over 15 amino acids. In germline, CDR1 is SGDLS, CDR2 YYNGEE. CDR3: CASSLGAGYTDTQYF. As DNA, the CDR3 is TGTGCCAGCAGCCTAGGAGCGGGGTACACAGATACGCAGTATTTT.

This clonotype came up many times. J is TRBJ2-7 and V is TRBV7-9, with 7 bases identical to TRBD1. CDR3 size: 14 residues. Germline CDR1 SEHNR, CDR2 FQNEAQ (reference sequence). J gave up 1 base and V 5 bases, and 5 bases lay outside the gene matches. The CDR3 nucleotides read TGTGCCAGCAGCCCCAACAGGGGTTCCTACGAGCAGTACTTC. Amino acids: CASSPNRGSYEQYF.

V gene TRBV4-1 combines with J gene TRBJ2-1, with TRBD2 matching 12 bases. The germline CDR1 and CDR2 sequences are MGHRA and YSYEKL. V shed 2 bases and J 5 bases; nucleotides not matched to a gene: 7. This CDR3 comprises 17 residues. CDR3 coding DNA: TGCGCCAGCAGCCAATCCAGACTAGCGGGAGTGGACAATGAGCAGTTCTTC. Residues: CASSQSRLAGVDNEQFF.

V and J are TRBV15 and TRBJ2-3; TRBD2 matches at 7 bases. V was pared by 7 bases and J by 3 bases, with 19 bases of the junction left unmatched. The CDR3 consists of 18 residues. Germline CDR1 LNHNV, CDR2 YYDKDF (reference sequence). CDR3 protein: CATTPPGRGLGTTDTQYF. The CDR3 region has the DNA TGTGCCACCACCCCCCCAGGGCGTGGACTAGGGACGACAGATACGCAGTATTTT.

This chain links TRBV6-2 or TRBV6-3 with TRBJ1-1; 10 bases align to TRBD1. CDR3 length equals 17 residues. CDR1 is MNHEY and CDR2 is SVGEGT in the germline V gene. The junction had 8 bases not matched to a gene; V was cut back by 4 bases and J by 0 bases. CDR3 protein: CASSFIRDRGMNTEAFF. As DNA, the CDR3 is TGTGCCAGCAGTTTCATCCGGGACAGGGGCATGAACACTGAAGCTTTCTTT.

There are a few counts of this clonotype. The chain recombines TRBV5-1 with TRBJ1-4; D is undetermined. CDR3 size: 15 residues. Germline V CDR1 and CDR2: SGHRS, YFSETQ. The V and J ends lost 4 bases and 2 bases respectively, with 12 bases between them. CDR3 bases: TGCGCCAGCAGCCAAAACTTCTTGACTAATGAAAAACTGTTTTTT. It specifies CASSQNFLTNEKLFF. Looking up the rest from reference TRBV5-1 and TRBJ1-4 gives the full variable domain: KAGVTQTPRYLIKTRGQQVTLSCSPISGHRSVSWYQQTPGQGLQFLFEYFSETQRNKGNFPGRFSGRQFSNSRSEMNVSTLELGDSALYLCASSQNFLTNEKLFFGSGTQLSVL.

At least ten counts were recorded for this clonotype. V gene TRBV20-1 combines with J gene TRBJ2-5; D gene ambiguous. Trimming removed 3 bases from V and 5 bases from J, with 7 bases in between. Germline CDR1 DFQATT, CDR2 SNEGSKA (reference sequence). The CDR3 consists of 11 residues. CDR3 in DNA: TGCAGTGCTAGTAAAGCGGAGACCCAGTACTTC. It translates to CSASKAETQYF.

This clonotype occurred a few times. The chain joins TRBV10-3 to TRBJ2-1; 13 bases are shared with TRBD2. The CDR3 runs to 19 residues. V shed 0 bases and J 0 bases; nucleotides not matched to a gene: 5. CDR1 is ENHRY, CDR2 SYGVKD, per germline. The CDR3 DNA reads as TGTGCCATCAGTGAGTCGACTAGCGGGAGGCTGAGCTCCTACAATGAGCAGTTCTTC. Its translation: CAISESTSGRLSSYNEQFF.

The chain combines TRBV28 with TRBJ2-7; D is undetermined. The CDR3 contains 14 residues. CDR1 is MDHEN, CDR2 SYDVKM, per germline. V lost 7 bases and J 3 bases, leaving 16 bases between the germline ends. The CDR3 loop reads CASTHPDTVYEQYF. CDR3 sequence (DNA): TGTGCCAGCACCCATCCAGACACAGTCTACGAGCAGTACTTC.